Listed here are 6 T cell receptor beta chains from one sample, sequenced in a study of blood T cells in healthy people across ages. A second PCR of 7 to 11 cycles used a sample-barcoded 5' primer and a J-beta primer mix. MiXCR was run by TCRdb on the 5' RACE reads, yielding one entry per CDR3 protein. The data contain about 1.5 million distinct CDR3 sequences, under 55% of them singletons. The sequencing sample was made of blood. The receptor source for this set is a woman aged 18-35 years in good health.

With regard to this clonotype: Germline is not matched at one junction end, which may reflect a read error. The rearrangement joins TRBV18 to TRBJ2-4; D is tentatively TRBD1 or TRBD2 (5 bases each). Gene TRBJ2-7 matches the end of the DNA better, so the J call may be wrong. Per the germline V gene, CDR1 is KGHSH and CDR2 is LQKENI. CDR3 length: 12 residues. The CDR3 DNA reads as TGTGCCAACTCACACCGGGACGGCGAGCAGTACTTC. It encodes CANSHRDGEQYF.

The sample holds a few counts of this clonotype. The chain is built from TRBV4-1 and TRBJ1-2, with TRBD1 matching 9 bases. The ends lost 4 bases at V and 2 bases at J; junction bases unmatched: 5. Looked up from germline, CDR1 is MGHRA and CDR2 is YSYEKL. The CDR3 contains 15 residues. As DNA, the CDR3 is TGCGCCAGCAGCCCTTGGGGACAGGGCAACTATGGCTACACCTTC. It codes for CASSPWGQGNYGYTF.

The chain uses TRBV20-1 and TRBJ2-1, with 8 bases aligning to TRBD2. The trim removed 2 bases at V and 7 bases at J, leaving 10 bases unmatched. The CDR3 spans 15 residues. Germline V lookup: CDR1 DFQATT, CDR2 SNEGSKA (reference sequence). CDR3 sequence reads: CSARQAGGQHNEQFF. The CDR3 nucleotides are TGCAGTGCTAGACAGGCGGGAGGCCAACATAATGAGCAGTTCTTC.

This clonotype was detected only a few times. At one boundary the junction diverges from the germline segment, which might be a read error. The chain uses TRBV6-5 and TRBJ2-7, with 7 bases lining up with TRBD1. This CDR3 comprises 14 residues. The V gene's germline CDR1 is MNHEY and CDR2 SVGAGI. The DNA of the CDR3 is TGTGCCAGAAGTTACTCCGGGACAGCTTATGAGCAGTACTTC. It codes for CARSYSGTAYEQYF.

The chain joins TRBV20-1 to TRBJ2-1, with 10 bases identical to TRBD2. The CDR3 totals 18 residues. The V gene's germline CDR1 is DFQATT and CDR2 SNEGSKA (reference sequence). Losses at the gene ends were 0 bases for V and 4 bases for J; bases not matched to a gene: 12. CDR3 in DNA: TGCAGTGCTAGAGATCTAGCTAGCGGGGGCCGGGCATACAATGAGCAGTTCTTC. Translating gives CSARDLASGGRAYNEQFF.

The J gene is TRBJ2-7, the V gene TRBV27, with D perhaps being TRBD1 or TRBD2 (5 bases each). Germline V lookup: CDR1 MNHEY, CDR2 SMNVEV (reference sequence). Deletions cut 5 bases from V and 0 bases from J, with 11 bases between. This CDR3 has 14 residues. The CDR3, as DNA: TGTGCCAGCAGTGGGGGAGAAAGCTCCTACGAGCAGTACTTC. Translating it yields CASSGGESSYEQYF.